A selection of T cell receptor beta chains follows, all from one sample in a study of T cells after yellow fever vaccination. One entry per CDR3 protein, called by TCRdb with MiXCR from the 5' RACE reads. The sample has about 550,000 distinct CDR3 sequences; around 21% are singletons. This sample comprised PBMCs, obtained 15 days after the yellow fever booster vaccination. The receptors come from a man aged 25-45 years who received the YFV17D yellow fever vaccine. Both conserved end residues are part of each CDR3. The order of the fields is J gene, V gene, clone size, D gene, CDR3 protein, CDR3 DNA. The D gene is left open where the match is weak. Where a row states a size, it is once, few, many or the class of an expanded clone; other rows omit it.

J gene: TRBJ2-1; V gene: TRBV5-1; clone size: few; D gene: .; CDR3 protein: CASSLNAGTSKEQFF; CDR3 DNA: TGCGCCAGCAGCTTGAACGCCGGGACTTCCAAGGAGCAGTTCTTC
J gene: TRBJ2-3; V gene: TRBV7-2; clone size: few; D gene: .; CDR3 protein: CASSSTGENPLTDTQYF; CDR3 DNA: TGTGCCAGCAGCTCCACCGGGGAGAACCCTCTCACAGATACGCAGTATTTT
J gene: TRBJ2-5; V gene: TRBV7-2; clone size: .; D gene: .; CDR3 protein: CASSSSGNHQETQYF; CDR3 DNA: TGTGCCAGCAGTAGCTCCGGGAACCACCAAGAGACCCAGTACTTC
J gene: TRBJ2-3; V gene: TRBV5-6; clone size: .; D gene: .; CDR3 protein: CASSLTPDTQYF; CDR3 DNA: TGTGCCAGCAGCCTAACACCAGATACGCAGTATTTT
J gene: TRBJ2-2; V gene: TRBV7-2; clone size: .; D gene: .; CDR3 protein: CASSLGGYRSNTGELFF; CDR3 DNA: TGTGCCAGCAGCTTAGGGGGGTACAGGTCTAACACCGGGGAGCTGTTTTTT
J gene: TRBJ2-5; V gene: TRBV29-1; clone size: .; D gene: .; CDR3 protein: CSVDPSGLPGETQYF; CDR3 DNA: TGCAGCGTTGACCCCAGCGGGCTTCCCGGAGAGACCCAGTACTTC
J gene: TRBJ2-1; V gene: TRBV10-1; clone size: few; D gene: .; CDR3 protein: CASRPGSSSGEQFF; CDR3 DNA: TGCGCCAGCCGACCGGGTTCCTCAAGTGGTGAGCAGTTCTTC
J gene: TRBJ1-5; V gene: TRBV5-1; clone size: .; D gene: TRBD1; CDR3 protein: CASSPDRGEQPQHF; CDR3 DNA: TGCGCCAGCAGCCCAGACAGGGGAGAACAGCCCCAGCATTTT
J gene: TRBJ2-7; V gene: TRBV5-1; clone size: .; D gene: TRBD2; CDR3 protein: CASSWSGGGYYEQYF; CDR3 DNA: TGCGCCAGCAGCTGGAGCGGGGGGGGCTATTACGAGCAGTACTTC
J gene: TRBJ2-2; V gene: TRBV28; clone size: few; D gene: TRBD1; CDR3 protein: CASSPMRTGLTGELFF; CDR3 DNA: TGTGCCAGCAGTCCCATGAGGACAGGGCTCACCGGGGAGCTGTTTTTT
J gene: TRBJ1-2; V gene: TRBV12-3/TRBV12-4; clone size: .; D gene: .; CDR3 protein: CASSHIPYGYTF; CDR3 DNA: TGTGCCAGCAGCCACATCCCCTATGGCTACACCTTC
J gene: TRBJ1-6; V gene: TRBV5-1; clone size: many; D gene: .; CDR3 protein: CASSLPEPVSQNSPLHF; CDR3 DNA: TGCGCCAGCAGCCTCCCGGAGCCAGTCTCCCAGAATTCACCCCTCCACTTT
J gene: TRBJ2-1; V gene: TRBV5-1; clone size: few; D gene: .; CDR3 protein: CASSLSASPYNEQFF; CDR3 DNA: TGCGCCAGCAGCTTGTCGGCGAGCCCCTACAATGAGCAGTTCTTC
J gene: TRBJ2-1; V gene: TRBV21-1; clone size: .; D gene: .; CDR3 protein: CASSNTMGYNEQFF; CDR3 DNA: TGTGCCAGCAGCAACACTATGGGCTACAATGAGCAGTTCTTC
J gene: TRBJ2-2; V gene: TRBV5-4; clone size: .; D gene: .; CDR3 protein: CASSLEGRRNTGELFF; CDR3 DNA: TGTGCCAGCAGCTTGGAGGGCCGGCGGAACACCGGGGAGCTGTTTTTT
J gene: TRBJ2-3; V gene: TRBV27; clone size: few; D gene: .; CDR3 protein: CASSSFSDTQYF; CDR3 DNA: TGTGCCAGCAGTTCGTTTTCTGATACGCAGTATTTT
J gene: TRBJ2-2; V gene: TRBV6-2/TRBV6-3; clone size: few; D gene: .; CDR3 protein: CASTFFPGQMGLLNTGELFF; CDR3 DNA: TGTGCCAGCACCTTCTTTCCGGGACAGATGGGACTCCTGAACACCGGGGAGCTGTTTTTT
J gene: TRBJ1-2; V gene: TRBV7-9; clone size: .; D gene: .; CDR3 protein: CASSQLQVGYTF; CDR3 DNA: TGTGCCAGCAGCCAACTCCAAGTTGGCTACACCTTC
J gene: TRBJ1-6; V gene: TRBV20-1; clone size: .; D gene: .; CDR3 protein: CSAETGMNSPLHF; CDR3 DNA: TGCAGTGCCGAAACAGGGATGAATTCACCCCTCCACTTT
J gene: TRBJ2-1; V gene: TRBV7-2; clone size: .; D gene: TRBD2; CDR3 protein: CASSSGRGGALPNEQFF; CDR3 DNA: TGTGCCAGCAGCTCCGGCCGCGGGGGTGCCCTGCCCAATGAGCAGTTCTTC
J gene: TRBJ2-4; V gene: TRBV10-3; clone size: few; D gene: .; CDR3 protein: CAISGDLAKNIQYF; CDR3 DNA: TGTGCCATCAGTGGGGACTTAGCCAAAAACATTCAGTACTTC
J gene: TRBJ2-1; V gene: TRBV4-3; clone size: .; D gene: TRBD2; CDR3 protein: CASSQEGSGSYNEQFF; CDR3 DNA: TGCGCCAGCAGCCAAGAGGGAAGCGGGAGCTACAATGAGCAGTTCTTC
J gene: TRBJ2-1; V gene: TRBV7-3; clone size: few; D gene: .; CDR3 protein: CASSLGGVDEQFF; CDR3 DNA: TGTGCCAGCAGCTTGGGGGGTGTGGATGAGCAGTTCTTC
J gene: TRBJ2-7; V gene: TRBV20-1; clone size: .; D gene: TRBD2; CDR3 protein: CSARSLAGGPYEQYF; CDR3 DNA: TGCAGTGCTAGATCGCTAGCGGGAGGGCCTTACGAGCAGTACTTC
J gene: TRBJ2-1; V gene: TRBV27; clone size: few; D gene: .; CDR3 protein: CASSSPGLGDNEQFF; CDR3 DNA: TGTGCCAGCAGTTCTCCCGGGCTAGGGGACAATGAGCAGTTCTTC
J gene: TRBJ2-7; V gene: TRBV7-8; clone size: .; D gene: .; CDR3 protein: CASSLGDISYEQYF; CDR3 DNA: TGTGCCAGCAGCTTAGGGGACATCTCCTACGAGCAGTACTTC
J gene: TRBJ2-3; V gene: TRBV10-3; clone size: .; D gene: TRBD2; CDR3 protein: CAISESGTSGSFADTQYF; CDR3 DNA: TGTGCCATCAGTGAGTCAGGGACTAGCGGGAGCTTCGCAGATACGCAGTATTTT
J gene: TRBJ2-1; V gene: TRBV5-1; clone size: .; D gene: TRBD2; CDR3 protein: CASKGLAAAYNEQFF; CDR3 DNA: TGCGCCAGCAAGGGACTAGCGGCCGCCTACAATGAGCAGTTCTTC
J gene: TRBJ2-3; V gene: TRBV7-2; clone size: many; D gene: .; CDR3 protein: CASSRVGGTDTQYF; CDR3 DNA: TGTGCCAGCAGCCGTGTGGGGGGCACAGATACGCAGTATTTT
J gene: TRBJ2-7; V gene: TRBV14; clone size: .; D gene: .; CDR3 protein: CASSQDLAATYEQYF; CDR3 DNA: TGTGCCAGCAGCCAAGATTTGGCAGCAACCTACGAGCAGTACTTC
J gene: TRBJ2-1; V gene: TRBV23-1; clone size: few; D gene: .; CDR3 protein: CAGGAGTSSYNEQFF; CDR3 DNA: TGCGCCGGGGGCGCCGGGACCTCTTCCTACAATGAGCAGTTCTTC
J gene: TRBJ2-5; V gene: TRBV29-1; clone size: .; D gene: .; CDR3 protein: CSVEDTGETQYF; CDR3 DNA: TGCAGCGTTGAAGATACGGGTGAGACCCAGTACTTC
J gene: TRBJ2-5; V gene: TRBV10-3; clone size: .; D gene: .; CDR3 protein: CAISDAPRETQYF; CDR3 DNA: TGTGCCATCAGTGATGCACCTCGGGAGACCCAGTACTTC
J gene: TRBJ2-1; V gene: TRBV5-6; clone size: few; D gene: TRBD1; CDR3 protein: CASSLSVGTGHNEQFF; CDR3 DNA: TGTGCCAGCAGCTTGAGCGTTGGGACAGGCCACAATGAGCAGTTCTTC
J gene: TRBJ2-7; V gene: TRBV5-5; clone size: few; D gene: .; CDR3 protein: CASSWSGDYEQYF; CDR3 DNA: TGTGCCAGCAGCTGGTCAGGGGACTACGAGCAGTACTTC
J gene: TRBJ2-5; V gene: TRBV14; clone size: few; D gene: .; CDR3 protein: CASSQDGLFGTQYF; CDR3 DNA: TGTGCCAGCAGCCAAGATGGCCTGTTTGGGACCCAGTACTTC
J gene: TRBJ2-5; V gene: TRBV12-3/TRBV12-4; clone size: few; D gene: .; CDR3 protein: CAISRRGETQYF; CDR3 DNA: TGTGCCATCAGTAGGAGGGGGGAGACCCAGTACTTC
J gene: TRBJ1-2; V gene: TRBV12-3/TRBV12-4; clone size: few; D gene: .; CDR3 protein: CASSLSQGITYGYTF; CDR3 DNA: TGTGCCAGCAGTTTATCGCAGGGGATAACCTATGGCTACACCTTC
J gene: TRBJ2-7; V gene: TRBV5-1; clone size: .; D gene: TRBD1; CDR3 protein: CASSGGQGFNEQYF; CDR3 DNA: TGCGCCAGCAGCGGCGGACAGGGGTTCAACGAGCAGTACTTC
J gene: TRBJ2-1; V gene: TRBV7-3; clone size: .; D gene: TRBD2; CDR3 protein: CASSLTGLASSHNEQFF; CDR3 DNA: TGTGCCAGCAGCTTAACAGGACTAGCGAGCTCCCACAATGAGCAGTTCTTC